This paragraph reports one T cell receptor beta chain. Its antigen specificity is not known. It has no much larger one-base neighbor in the sample; base qualities were not kept. The library was prepared using the immunoSEQ multiplex PCR assay. The clones in this table, taken by TCRdb from immuneACCESS, are in-frame only. Not every clone is retained; where verified, under half of the shortfall comes from an unresolved V gene, and the cause of the rest is unknown. The sample yields 50,000 to 65,000 clones; less than 95% were counted once. The ten biggest clones cover 5.5% to 8% of the sample. This entry belongs to a study of T cell changes during pregnancy in multiple sclerosis (dated by TCRdb to between 2018 and 2020). Broadly, across the study: Changes in the T cell repertoire over the course of pregnancy were examined in this study in women with multiple sclerosis.

The germline V gene (reference sequence) supplies CDR1 LNHDA and CDR2 SQIVND. V was cut back by 1 base and J by 5 bases, leaving a gap of 11 bases between them. The CDR3, from cysteine to phenylalanine, totals 14 residues. Only CDR3 DNA remains: 42 bases, in frame from the first base. Recombination joined TRBV19 with TRBJ1-1; the D segment cannot be called with confidence. The sequence derives from a female donor in good health, enrolled as a control in a pregnancy study. This specimen consisted of peripheral blood, obtained in the third trimester of pregnancy. CDR3 region: CASSIVTGGTEAFF. The bases are TGTGCCAGTAGTATAGTAACTGGCGGGACTGAAGCTTTCTTT.